This T cell receptor (beta chain) was captured by sequencing in a study of blood T cell repertoires in COVID-19. Measured with immunoSEQ multiplex PCR; TCRdb has only the in-frame clones, and not every one. The sample contains fewer than 200,000 clones, around 80% of which appear only once. Source material: peripheral blood. The clonotype comes from a woman aged 55-70 years with COVID-19, enrolled during active disease.

The CDR3 loop is CASSRQGYEQYV. DNA for the CDR3: TGTGCCAGCAGTAGACAGGGGTACGAGCAGTACGTC. V and J are TRBV6-2 or TRBV6-3 and TRBJ2-7; 8 bases match TRBD1. J was trimmed by 4 bases and V by 5 bases; bases with no gene match: 1. The CDR3 is made up of 12 amino acids. From germline, CDR1 is MNHEY and CDR2 SVGEGT.